The clone carrying this T cell receptor (beta chain) was counted between two and nine times. The antigen is undetermined. This sample stems from a study of T-cell reconstitution after alpha-beta-depleted transplantation in children. Study-wide points: T-cell counts and diversity at one year post-transplant came mainly from newly produced T cells.

Germline CDR1 and CDR2: DFQATT and SNEGSKA (reference sequence). This CDR3 is 14 amino acids long. Trimming cost V 4 bases and J 6 bases; bases outside gene matches: 5. Unique molecular identifiers were used in preparing the TCRbeta library. One entry per CDR3 protein results from TCRdb running MiXCR on the PCR reads. Of tens of thousands of distinct CDR3 sequences in the sample, about a sixth are singletons; the top ten hold around half. This chain connects TRBV20-1 to TRBJ2-1; TRBD1 matches at 11 bases. This receptor was taken from a male patient aged 2 to 9 who had a stem cell transplant for acute lymphoblastic leukemia, so the T cells may come from the graft donor. The material was PBMCs, mostly from graft donor cells, obtained 360 days after TCRalphabeta/CD19-depleted stem cell transplant. The DNA of the CDR3 is TGCAGTGCTACATCCGGGACAGGGGGCAATGAGCAGTTCTTC. It is translated as CSATSGTGGNEQFF.